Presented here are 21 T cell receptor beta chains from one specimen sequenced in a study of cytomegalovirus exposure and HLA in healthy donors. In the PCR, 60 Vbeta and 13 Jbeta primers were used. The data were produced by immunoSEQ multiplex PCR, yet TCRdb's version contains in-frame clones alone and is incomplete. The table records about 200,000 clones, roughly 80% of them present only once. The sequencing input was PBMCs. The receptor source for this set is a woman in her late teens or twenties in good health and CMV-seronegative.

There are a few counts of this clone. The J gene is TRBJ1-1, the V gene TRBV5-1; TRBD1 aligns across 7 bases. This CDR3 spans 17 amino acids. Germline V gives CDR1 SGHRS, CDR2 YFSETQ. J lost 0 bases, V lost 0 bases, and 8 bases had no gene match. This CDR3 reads CASSLDGTDPMNTEAFF. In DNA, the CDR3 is TGCGCCAGCAGCTTGGATGGGACAGACCCCATGAACACTGAAGCTTTCTTT.

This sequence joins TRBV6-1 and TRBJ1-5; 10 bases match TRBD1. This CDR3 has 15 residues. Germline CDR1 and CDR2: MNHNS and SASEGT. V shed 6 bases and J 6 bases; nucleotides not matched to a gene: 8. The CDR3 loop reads CASRDGTGDSQPQHF. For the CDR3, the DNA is TGTGCCAGCAGGGATGGGACAGGGGATAGTCAGCCCCAGCATTTT.

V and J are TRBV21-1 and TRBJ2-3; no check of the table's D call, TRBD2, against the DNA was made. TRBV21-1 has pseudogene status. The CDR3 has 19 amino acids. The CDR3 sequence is CASSKVTASGSICTDTQYF. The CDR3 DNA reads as TGTGCCAGCAGCAAAGTAACGGCTAGCGGGAGCATCTGCACAGATACGCAGTATTTT.

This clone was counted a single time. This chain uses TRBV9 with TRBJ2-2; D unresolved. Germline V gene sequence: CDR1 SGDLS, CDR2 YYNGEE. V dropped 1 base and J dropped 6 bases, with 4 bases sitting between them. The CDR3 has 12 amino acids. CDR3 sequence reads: CASSVTAGELFF. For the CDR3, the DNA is TGTGCCAGCAGCGTAACAGCCGGGGAGCTGTTTTTT.

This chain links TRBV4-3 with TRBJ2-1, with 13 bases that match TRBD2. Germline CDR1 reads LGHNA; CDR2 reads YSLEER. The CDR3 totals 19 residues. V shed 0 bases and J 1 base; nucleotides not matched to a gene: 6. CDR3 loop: CASSQERTSGRGSYNEQFF. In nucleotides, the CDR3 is TGCGCCAGCAGCCAAGAACGGACTAGCGGGAGAGGATCCTACAATGAGCAGTTCTTC.

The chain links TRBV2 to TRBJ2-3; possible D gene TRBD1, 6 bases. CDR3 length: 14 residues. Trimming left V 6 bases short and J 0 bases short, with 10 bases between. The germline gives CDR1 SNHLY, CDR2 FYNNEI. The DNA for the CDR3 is TGTGCCAGCAGGGAGGACAGAAGCACAGATACGCAGTATTTT. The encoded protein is CASREDRSTDTQYF. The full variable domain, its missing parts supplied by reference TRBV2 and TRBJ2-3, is EPEVTQTPSHQVTQMGQEVILRCVPISNHLYFYWYRQILGQKVEFLVSFYNNEISEKSEIFDDQFSVERPDGSNFTLKIRSTKLEDSAMYFCASREDRSTDTQYFGPGTRLTVL.

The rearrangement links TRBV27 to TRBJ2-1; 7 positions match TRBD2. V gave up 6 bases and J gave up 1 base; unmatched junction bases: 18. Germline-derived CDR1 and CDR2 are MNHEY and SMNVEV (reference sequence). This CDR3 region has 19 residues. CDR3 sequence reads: CASSLLRTWEGGSYNEQFF. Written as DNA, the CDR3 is TGTGCCAGCAGCCTCTTGCGGACCTGGGAGGGAGGATCCTACAATGAGCAGTTCTTC.

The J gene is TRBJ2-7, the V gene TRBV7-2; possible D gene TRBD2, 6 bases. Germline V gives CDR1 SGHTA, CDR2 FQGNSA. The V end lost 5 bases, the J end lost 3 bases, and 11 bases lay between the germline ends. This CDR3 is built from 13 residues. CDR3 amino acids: CASSLEGYYEQYF. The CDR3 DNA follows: TGTGCCAGCAGCCTGGAGGGGTACTACGAGCAGTACTTC.

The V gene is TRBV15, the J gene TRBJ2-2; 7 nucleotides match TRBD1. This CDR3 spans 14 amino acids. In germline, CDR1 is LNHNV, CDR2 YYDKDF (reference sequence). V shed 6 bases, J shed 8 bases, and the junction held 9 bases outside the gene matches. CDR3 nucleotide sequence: TGTGCCACCAGACCACAGGGGCGAACGGGGGAGCTGTTTTTT. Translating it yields CATRPQGRTGELFF.

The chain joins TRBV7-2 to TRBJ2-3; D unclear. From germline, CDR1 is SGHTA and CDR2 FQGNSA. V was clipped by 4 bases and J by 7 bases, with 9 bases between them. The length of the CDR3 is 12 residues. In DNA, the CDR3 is TGTGCCAGCAGCTCCGATAGAAATACGCAGTATTTT. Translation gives CASSSDRNTQYF.

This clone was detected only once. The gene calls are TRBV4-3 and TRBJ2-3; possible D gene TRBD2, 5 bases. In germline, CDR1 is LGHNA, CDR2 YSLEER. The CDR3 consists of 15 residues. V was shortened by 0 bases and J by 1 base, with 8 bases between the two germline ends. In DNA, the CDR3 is TGCGCCAGCAGCCAAGAAAATAGCGGCACAGATACGCAGTATTTT. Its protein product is CASSQENSGTDTQYF.

Here the CDR3 reads CASSPSRGYTEAFF. The CDR3 DNA reads as TGTGCCAGCAGTCCAAGCAGGGGTTACACTGAAGCTTTCTTT. This rearrangement joins TRBV27 to TRBJ1-1; maybe TRBD1 (6 bases). CDR1 MNHEY and CDR2 SMNVEV come from the germline V gene (reference sequence). The germline V and J ends were trimmed by 5 bases and 3 bases, with 13 bases remaining between them. This CDR3 contains 14 residues.

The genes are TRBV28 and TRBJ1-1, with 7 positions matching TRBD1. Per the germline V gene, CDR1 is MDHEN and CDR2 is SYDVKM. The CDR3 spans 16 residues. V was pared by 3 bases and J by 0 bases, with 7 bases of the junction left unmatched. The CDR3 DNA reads TGTGCCAGCAGTTTTCCCAGGGACAGACTGAACACTGAAGCTTTCTTT. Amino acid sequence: CASSFPRDRLNTEAFF.

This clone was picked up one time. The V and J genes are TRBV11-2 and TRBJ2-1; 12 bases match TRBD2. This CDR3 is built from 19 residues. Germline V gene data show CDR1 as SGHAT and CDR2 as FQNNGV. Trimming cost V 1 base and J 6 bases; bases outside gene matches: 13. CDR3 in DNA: TGTGCCAGCAGCTTAGCATGGGCTAGCGGGAGGGGCCTTTTCAATGAGCAGTTCTTC. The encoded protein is CASSLAWASGRGLFNEQFF.

The CDR3 loop reads CASSFPRLNTGELFF. DNA of the CDR3: TGTGCCAGCAGCTTCCCCAGACTGAACACCGGGGAGCTGTTTTTT. This sequence joins TRBV7-2 and TRBJ2-2; D unclear. Per the germline V gene, CDR1 is SGHTA and CDR2 is FQGNSA. The CDR3 runs to 15 residues. V gave up 3 bases and J gave up 1 base, with 9 bases separating them.

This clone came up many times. In DNA, the CDR3 is TGCGCCAGCAGGCGGGCGCCGAACACTGAAGCTTTCTTT. Translation: CASRRAPNTEAFF. The chain joins TRBV10-1 to TRBJ1-1; D not certain. V lost 6 bases and J 1 base, leaving 9 bases between the germline ends. Germline V gives CDR1 WNHNN, CDR2 SYGVQD (reference sequence). This CDR3 contains 13 residues.

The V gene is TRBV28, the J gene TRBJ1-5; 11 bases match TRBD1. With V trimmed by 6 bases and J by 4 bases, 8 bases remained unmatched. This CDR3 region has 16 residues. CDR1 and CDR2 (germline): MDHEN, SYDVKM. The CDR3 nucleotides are TGTGCCAGCAGCCCTGCGGGGACAGGGGGTAATCAGCCCCAGCATTTT. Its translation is CASSPAGTGGNQPQHF.

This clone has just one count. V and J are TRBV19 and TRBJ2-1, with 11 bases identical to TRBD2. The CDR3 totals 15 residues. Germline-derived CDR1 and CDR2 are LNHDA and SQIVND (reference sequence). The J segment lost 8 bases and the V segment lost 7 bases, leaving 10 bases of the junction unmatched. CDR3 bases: TGTGCCAGTACCTCCCTAGCGGGAGGTGGGGATGAGCAGTTCTTC. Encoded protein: CASTSLAGGGDEQFF.

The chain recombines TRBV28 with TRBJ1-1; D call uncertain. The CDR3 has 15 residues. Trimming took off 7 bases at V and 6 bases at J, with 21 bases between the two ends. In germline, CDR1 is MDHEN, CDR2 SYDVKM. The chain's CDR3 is CASKAGGSRFSEAFF. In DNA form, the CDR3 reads TGTGCCAGCAAGGCCGGCGGATCACGGTTCTCTGAAGCTTTCTTT.

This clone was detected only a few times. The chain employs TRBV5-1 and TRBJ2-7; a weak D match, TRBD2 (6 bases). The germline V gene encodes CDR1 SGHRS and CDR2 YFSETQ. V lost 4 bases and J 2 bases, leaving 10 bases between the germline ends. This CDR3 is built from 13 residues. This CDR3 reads CASSQGLTYEQYF. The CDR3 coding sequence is TGCGCCAGCAGCCAGGGACTTACCTACGAGCAGTACTTC.

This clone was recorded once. The DNA of the CDR3 is TGTGCCAGCAGTAGCTGGACAGGACGTAATGAAAAACTGTTTTTT. Its translation is CASSSWTGRNEKLFF. The chain joins TRBV27 to TRBJ1-4, with 7 bases matching TRBD1. The germline V gene encodes CDR1 MNHEY and CDR2 SMNVEV (reference sequence). Losses at the gene ends were 5 bases for V and 4 bases for J; bases not matched to a gene: 7. The CDR3 has 15 amino acids.